Listed below are T cell receptor beta chains from one sample, sequenced in a study of T cell responses to AZD1222 COVID-19 vaccine. Using immunoSEQ multiplex PCR, the repertoire was profiled, and TCRdb retains in-frame clones only, with some absent. The sample contains more than 150,000 clones, around 88% of which appear only once. This sample comprised peripheral blood, obtained on day 0 of AZD1222 vaccination. The receptors originated from an adult in good health. CDR3s include the opening cysteine and the closing phenylalanine or tryptophan. Fields, in order: V gene, J gene, clone size, D gene, CDR3 DNA, CDR3 protein. A D gene is named only where the DNA matches it firmly. Expanded clones are given a class, and other clones once, few, many or no size at all.

>TRBV13|TRBJ2-7|NA|NA
TGTGCCAGCAGCTTGGGCCCTACCTACGAGCAGTACTTC
CASSLGPTYEQYF
>TRBV30|TRBJ1-1|NA|NA
TGTGCCTGGAGACAGCAAGCCACTGAAGCTTTCTTT
CAWRQQATEAFF
>TRBV9|TRBJ2-1|NA|TRBD2
TGTGCCAGCAGCGTAGATGGGACTAGCTCTAATGAGCAGTTCTTC
CASSVDGTSSNEQFF
>TRBV5-1|TRBJ2-1|few|NA
TGCGCCAGCAGCTTGGATCCGGGAGAGGCCTACAATGAGCAGTTCTTC
CASSLDPGEAYNEQFF
>TRBV15|TRBJ2-1|NA|NA
TGTGCCACCAGCACGATATCCGGGGCCAGTTTTTACAATGAGCAGTTCTTC
CATSTISGASFYNEQFF
>TRBV7-9|TRBJ2-7|NA|NA
TGTGCCAGCAGCTCGTACGAGCAGTACTTC
CASSSYEQYF
>TRBV6-5|TRBJ1-1|NA|NA
TGTGCCAGCAGTAGAGAAGCTGGGAACACTGAAGCTTTCTTT
CASSREAGNTEAFF
>TRBV6-5|TRBJ1-4|NA|TRBD1
TGTGCCAGCAGTTACTCGGGACAGACCCTCGAAAAACTGTTTTTT
CASSYSGQTLEKLFF
>TRBV29-1|TRBJ2-1|NA|NA
TGCAGCGTTGTTGGGGGTTTATCAGGAAATGAGCAGTTCTTC
CSVVGGLSGNEQFF
>TRBV6-2/TRBV6-3|TRBJ2-7|NA|TRBD1
TGTGCCAGCAGCTCCCCCGCCCGACAGGGGGGGTACGAGCAGTACTTC
CASSSPARQGGYEQYF
>TRBV6-6|TRBJ2-2|NA|NA
TGTGCCAGCAGTTGGGGGTTAGTGAACACCGGGGAGCTGTTTTTT
CASSWGLVNTGELFF
>TRBV7-3|TRBJ2-1|NA|NA
TGTGCCAGCAGCCCTAGCGTTTACAATGAGCAGTTCTTC
CASSPSVYNEQFF
>TRBV5-6|TRBJ1-1|NA|NA
TGTGCCAGCAGCTTGGGTGGGGTCACGGGCACTGAAGCTTTCTTT
CASSLGGVTGTEAFF
>TRBV19|TRBJ2-7|NA|TRBD1
TGTGCCAGTACCTCACCTGATGGGGTAGGGGGCTCAGAGCAGTACTTC
CASTSPDGVGGSEQYF
>TRBV28|TRBJ1-4|NA|NA
TGTGCCAGCAGTTTAGTTCGGGGTGGTAATGAAAAACTGTTTTTT
CASSLVRGGNEKLFF
>TRBV5-1|TRBJ1-2|NA|NA
TGCGCCAGCAGCTCGGTGCAATTCTATGGCTACACCTTC
CASSSVQFYGYTF
>TRBV15|TRBJ1-5|NA|NA
TGTGCCACCAGCAACCCCAATCCTCGGAGCAATCAGCCCCAGCATTTT
CATSNPNPRSNQPQHF
>TRBV6-6|TRBJ1-2|NA|NA
TGTGCCAGCAGTCCCCGGCAGGGGCTTCTTGGCTACACCTTC
CASSPRQGLLGYTF
>TRBV7-6|TRBJ2-2|NA|NA
TGTGCCAGCGGAACACGAATAGGGAACACCGGGGAGCTGTTTTTT
CASGTRIGNTGELFF
>TRBV30|TRBJ1-5|NA|NA
TGTGCCTGGAGTGGGGGAAACAATCAGCCCCAGCATTTT
CAWSGGNNQPQHF
>TRBV19|TRBJ1-5|NA|NA
TGTGCCAGTAGTATATGGGGTAATAGCAATCAGCCCCAGCATTTT
CASSIWGNSNQPQHF
>TRBV19|TRBJ1-2|NA|NA
TGTGCCAGTTCTGATGGAGGGGCCAACTATGGCTACACCTTC
CASSDGGANYGYTF
>TRBV7-3|TRBJ2-3|once|NA
TGTGCCAGCAGCTTACCCGCGGCCGGCACAGATACGCAGTATTTT
CASSLPAAGTDTQYF
>TRBV5-1|TRBJ2-2|NA|TRBD1
TGCGCCAGCAGCTTGGGACAGGGCAACCACGGGGAGCTGTTTTTT
CASSLGQGNHGELFF
>TRBV3-1/TRBV3-2|TRBJ2-7|few|NA
TGTGCCAGCAGCCAATCAGGAGCCTACGAGCAGTACTTC
CASSQSGAYEQYF
>TRBV7-8|TRBJ2-3|NA|TRBD2
TGTGCCAGCAGCCTAACGGCGGGAGCAGATACGCAGTATTTT
CASSLTAGADTQYF
>TRBV6-4|TRBJ2-1|NA|TRBD2
TGTGCCAGCAGTGAAATAGCGGGAGTGGGTGAGCAGTTCTTC
CASSEIAGVGEQFF
>TRBV18|TRBJ2-6|NA|NA
TGTGCCAGCTCTCTCCACCGACCGGGGCCCGAGGGGATAACGGGGGCCAACGTCCTGACTTTC
CASSLHRPGPEGITGANVLTF
>TRBV27|TRBJ2-3|NA|NA
TGTGCCAGCAGTTCGCCGTCCGGGGTGGCGCTGGATACGCAGTATTTT
CASSSPSGVALDTQYF
>TRBV11-2|TRBJ2-7|NA|NA
TGTGCCAGCAGTTCTCTTACGGGGGCCAGGGGCGAGCAGTACTTC
CASSSLTGARGEQYF
>TRBV4-3|TRBJ1-6|NA|NA
TGCGCCAGCAGCCAAGACTCCAGGGGTAATTCACCCCTCCACTTT
CASSQDSRGNSPLHF
>TRBV7-6|TRBJ2-1|NA|NA
TGTGCCAGCAGCCCTAGGGAAATCTTCAATGAGCAGTTCTTC
CASSPREIFNEQFF
>TRBV13|TRBJ1-1|NA|NA
TGTGCCAGCAGCTTCGGCGACCCTGCGGCTTTCTTT
CASSFGDPAAFF
>TRBV6-1|TRBJ1-2|NA|NA
TGTGCCAGCAGTGAATGGGGAAACGGCTACACCTTC
CASSEWGNGYTF
>TRBV7-3|TRBJ2-5|few|TRBD2
TGTGCCAGCAGCCCAGGGACTAGCGGGAGATCTTCAGAGACCCAGTACTTC
CASSPGTSGRSSETQYF
>TRBV10-3|TRBJ1-6|NA|NA
TGTGCCATCGGAAACGGAGGAGGGAGTTCACCCCTCCACTTT
CAIGNGGGSSPLHF
>TRBV9|TRBJ2-7|NA|TRBD2
TGTGCCAGCAGCCTTGAACCCCGGACTAGCGGGAGGGGCGAGCAGTACTTC
CASSLEPRTSGRGEQYF
>TRBV7-3|TRBJ2-3|NA|TRBD2
TGTGCCAGCAGCTTAATTCCGGGACTAGCGGGAGGACGGGATACGCAGTATTTT
CASSLIPGLAGGRDTQYF
>TRBV19|TRBJ2-1|NA|TRBD2
TGTGCCAGTACGCGGGGGGTGGCGGATGAGCAGTTCTTC
CASTRGVADEQFF
>TRBV5-1|TRBJ1-4|few|NA
TGCGCCAGCAGACAGAACAGCGGTCCTAATGAAAAACTGTTTTTT
CASRQNSGPNEKLFF
>TRBV24-1|TRBJ2-5|NA|NA
TGTGCCACCAGTGATTCGGGAGTGGGGCGGGAAGAGACCCAGTACTTC
CATSDSGVGREETQYF
>TRBV13|TRBJ2-7|NA|TRBD2
TGTGCCAGCAGCTTAAGTCCGGGCTCCGGGGGGGACGAGCAGTACTTC
CASSLSPGSGGDEQYF
>TRBV19|TRBJ2-6|NA|TRBD1
TGTGCCAGTAGTACCAGGGGGCGCCTTGGGGCCAACGTCCTGACTTTC
CASSTRGRLGANVLTF
>TRBV19|TRBJ2-2|NA|NA
TGTGCCGCTAACGCGGGCACCGGGGAGCTGTTTTTT
CAANAGTGELFF
>TRBV19|TRBJ2-5|NA|TRBD2
TGTGCCAGTAGTATCGGTAGCGGGAGGGCCGAAGAGACCCAGTACTTC
CASSIGSGRAEETQYF
>TRBV30|TRBJ2-7|NA|NA
TGTGCCTGGAAAGGAATAGCACAGGGCGGCGAGCAGTACTTC
CAWKGIAQGGEQYF
>TRBV27|TRBJ1-2|NA|TRBD1
TGTGCCAGCAGTCCCACCCCCGGACAGGCCAGGGGCTATGGCTACACCTTC
CASSPTPGQARGYGYTF
>TRBV20-1|TRBJ2-7|NA|NA
TGCAGTGCTAGTGAGAGGGCCACCTACGAGCAGTACTTC
CSASERATYEQYF
>TRBV5-1|TRBJ2-2|NA|NA
TGCGCCAGCAGACAGGGAAACACCGGGGAGCTGTTTTTT
CASRQGNTGELFF
>TRBV11-2|TRBJ1-5|NA|NA
TGTGCCAGCAGCCTGGGACAAAGCCGGGATCAGCCCCAGCATTTT
CASSLGQSRDQPQHF
>TRBV19|TRBJ1-2|NA|TRBD1
TGTGCCAGTAGTATAGCTCCGGGACAGAATTATGGCTACACCTTC
CASSIAPGQNYGYTF
>TRBV4-3|TRBJ1-5|NA|NA
TGCGCCAGCAGCCAAGAGGGGGGGGTCGGTCAGCCCCAGCATTTT
CASSQEGGVGQPQHF
>TRBV28|TRBJ1-2|once|TRBD1
TGTGCCAGCAGTACCACAGGGGCCTATGGCTACACCTTC
CASSTTGAYGYTF